The 30 T cell receptor beta chains reported below all come from one sample, sequenced in a study of cytomegalovirus exposure and HLA in healthy donors. The PCR contained 60 Vbeta and 13 Jbeta primers. Repertoires were generated with immunoSEQ multiplex PCR, while TCRdb's copy carries only in-frame clones and drops some. The sample includes approximately 120,000 clones, about 86% of them seen just once. Sequencing used PBMCs. The receptors come from a woman aged 25-40 years in good health and CMV-seronegative.

The chain has TRBV6-1 and TRBJ1-2, with TRBD1 matching 9 bases. Germline values: CDR1 MNHNS, CDR2 SASEGT. V gave up 7 bases and J gave up 4 bases; unmatched junction bases: 4. The CDR3 sequence is 13 residues long. CDR3 loop: CASNPGQGYGYTF. CDR3 nucleotides: TGTGCCAGCAATCCGGGACAGGGCTATGGCTACACCTTC.

This clone was observed a handful of times. This rearrangement joins TRBV7-2 to TRBJ1-5; 9 nucleotides align to TRBD1. V shed 0 bases and J 1 base; nucleotides not matched to a gene: 16. Germline V gene sequence: CDR1 SGHTA, CDR2 FQGNSA. This CDR3 has 21 residues. The CDR3 DNA sequence: TGTGCCAGCAGCTTAGCCTTCGGGACAGGGAACAAAAGGGGAAGCAATCAGCCCCAGCATTTT. This gives the protein CASSLAFGTGNKRGSNQPQHF.

This clone appeared once. V gene TRBV7-3 combines with J gene TRBJ2-3; TRBD1 matches 7 bases. The germline CDR1 and CDR2 sequences are SGHTA and FQGTGA. This CDR3 is built from 16 residues. Losses at the gene ends were 5 bases for V and 4 bases for J; bases not matched to a gene: 12. The CDR3 is CASSPRDRGEADTQYF. The CDR3 coding sequence is TGTGCCAGCAGCCCCCGGGACAGAGGGGAAGCAGATACGCAGTATTTT.

The chain recombines TRBV2 with TRBJ2-5; D is undetermined. Germline values: CDR1 SNHLY, CDR2 FYNNEI. The CDR3 is 10 amino acids. Trimming took off 8 bases at V and 7 bases at J, with 8 bases between the two ends. The CDR3 here is CASGTGTQYF. In DNA, the CDR3 is TGTGCCAGCGGTACGGGGACCCAGTACTTC.

This chain uses TRBV6-1 with TRBJ2-3; possible D gene TRBD1, 5 bases. The CDR3 extends over 12 amino acids. Trimming removed 0 bases at V and 15 bases at J, with 13 bases between. CDR1 is MNHNS and CDR2 is SASEGT in the germline V gene. In nucleotides, the CDR3 is TGTGCCAGCAGTGAAGCTAGGGGAATGCAATATTTT. Translated, it gives CASSEARGMQYF.

The chain has TRBV11-3 and TRBJ1-1, with D perhaps matching TRBD1 (6 bases). Looked up from germline, CDR1 is SGHNT and CDR2 is YENEEA. V lost 1 base and J 1 base, leaving 16 bases between the germline ends. The CDR3 sequence is 17 residues long. The CDR3 DNA follows: TGTGCCAGCAGCTTAGGGGGGGGGCGCCTAGGGAACACTGAAGCTTTCTTT. Its translation: CASSLGGGRLGNTEAFF.

This chain links TRBV27 with TRBJ2-1; D is perhaps TRBD2 (6 bases). With 2 bases removed from V and 1 base from J, the gap between germline ends came to 9 bases. CDR3 length equals 15 residues. The V gene's germline CDR1 is MNHEY and CDR2 SMNVEV (reference sequence). CDR3 sequence: CASSLSRGSYNEQFF. The CDR3 nucleotides read TGTGCCAGCAGTTTAAGCCGGGGGTCCTACAATGAGCAGTTCTTC.

The rearrangement links TRBV6-6 to TRBJ1-2, with 7 bases aligning to TRBD1. With V trimmed by 7 bases and J by 1 base, 6 bases remained unmatched. The CDR3 covers 14 residues. CDR1 is MNHNY, CDR2 SVGAGI, per germline (reference sequence). CDR3 amino acids: CASTAGGINYGYTF. The CDR3 region has the DNA TGTGCCAGCACTGCAGGGGGTATTAACTATGGCTACACCTTC.

This clone was detected only once. The rearrangement links TRBV25-1 to TRBJ1-1; TRBD1 matches 8 bases. The germline V gene has CDR1 MGHDK and CDR2 SYGVNS. The CDR3 spans 13 residues. The J segment lost 5 bases and the V segment lost 6 bases, leaving 5 bases of the junction unmatched. The CDR3 here is CASSGQGETEAFF. The DNA of the CDR3 is TGTGCCAGCAGCGGACAGGGAGAAACTGAAGCTTTCTTT.

V and J are TRBV6-5 and TRBJ1-3, with D unclear. V lost 2 bases to trimming and J lost 2 bases, with 10 bases between them. This CDR3 is 15 amino acids long. CDR1 is MNHEY, CDR2 SVGAGI, per germline. The DNA of the CDR3 is TGTGCCAGCAGTTACGACTGGGGAGCTGGAAACACCATATATTTT. Translation gives CASSYDWGAGNTIYF.

The J gene is TRBJ2-1, the V gene TRBV7-4; D perhaps matches TRBD2 (6 bases). The V end lost 0 bases, the J end lost 8 bases, and 17 bases lay between the germline ends. Germline-derived CDR1 and CDR2 are SGHVT and SQSDAQ. This CDR3 comprises 16 residues. This CDR3 reads CASSLARLVRRDEQFF. The CDR3 bases are TGTGCCAGCAGCTTAGCCCGACTAGTAAGGAGAGATGAGCAGTTCTTC.

The chain employs TRBV2 and TRBJ2-2; 9 positions agree with TRBD1. With V trimmed by 10 bases and J by 5 bases, 5 bases remained unmatched. Germline V lookup: CDR1 SNHLY, CDR2 FYNNEI. The CDR3 has 13 amino acids. CDR3 protein: CATRDRATGELFF. CDR3 in DNA: TGTGCCACCCGGGACAGGGCGACCGGGGAGCTGTTTTTT.

The V call is TRBV4-1, the J call TRBJ2-5; no clear D gene. Looked up from germline, CDR1 is MGHRA and CDR2 is YSYEKL. V shed 4 bases and J shed 1 base, with 13 bases lying between them. The CDR3 covers 15 residues. CDR3 region: CASSPQVESQETQYF. CDR3 sequence (DNA): TGCGCCAGCAGCCCACAAGTGGAGAGCCAAGAGACCCAGTACTTC.

This chain connects TRBV9 to TRBJ2-5, with 11 nucleotides matching TRBD2. CDR3 length: 14 amino acids. Trimming removed 3 bases from V and 4 bases from J; junction bases left unmatched: 2. Germline CDR1 and CDR2: SGDLS and YYNGEE. CDR3 coding DNA: TGTGCCAGCAGCGCCGGACTAGCGGGAGAGACCCAGTACTTC. Protein product: CASSAGLAGETQYF.

This sequence joins TRBV5-6 and TRBJ2-1; perhaps TRBD2 as D (6 bases). From germline, CDR1 is SGHDT and CDR2 YYEEEE. Trimming stripped 0 bases from V and 7 bases from J, with 8 bases between. This CDR3 comprises 13 residues. The CDR3 region is CASSLGTKNEQFF. DNA for the CDR3: TGTGCCAGCAGCTTGGGGACTAAGAATGAGCAGTTCTTC.

The chain couples TRBV5-1 to TRBJ2-7; unclear D gene. The germline V gene encodes CDR1 SGHRS and CDR2 YFSETQ. The CDR3 is made up of 14 amino acids. Trimming removed 0 bases from V and 1 base from J, with 8 bases in between. DNA of the CDR3: TGCGCCAGCAGCTTGGCCTTGGCTTCCTACGAGCAGTACTTC. This codes for CASSLALASYEQYF.

The V call is TRBV27, the J call TRBJ2-3, with D unclear. Germline CDR1 reads MNHEY; CDR2 reads SMNVEV (reference sequence). Trimming stripped 3 bases from V and 0 bases from J, with 4 bases between. This CDR3 has 13 residues. CDR3 nucleotide sequence: TGTGCCAGCAGTTTTGGCAGCACAGATACGCAGTATTTT. This codes for CASSFGSTDTQYF.

The gene calls are TRBV6-5 and TRBJ2-7, with TRBD1 identical over 8 bases. Trimming took 8 bases from V and 5 from J; bases not matched to a gene: 8. Germline V gene sequence: CDR1 MNHEY, CDR2 SVGAGI. The CDR3 covers 13 residues. CDR3 region: CASSTGVKNEQYF. The CDR3 DNA reads TGTGCCAGCTCGACAGGGGTGAAGAACGAGCAGTACTTC.

Worth noting for this clone: The sample holds other DNA sequences that translate to the same CDR3. This sequence joins TRBV19 and TRBJ2-1; 7 bases agree with TRBD1. Germline V gene lookup returns CDR1 LNHDA and CDR2 SQIVND (reference sequence). The CDR3 runs to 17 residues. V dropped 0 bases and J dropped 0; count of bases not matched to a gene: 5. The CDR3 sequence: CASSIDQGEGSYNEQFF. The CDR3 region has the DNA TGTGCCAGTAGTATAGATCAGGGGGAAGGCTCCTACAATGAGCAGTTCTTC.

The rearrangement uses TRBV28 and TRBJ2-2, with D perhaps TRBD2 (5 bases). The CDR3 contains 13 residues. The V and J ends lost 7 bases and 3 bases respectively, with 9 bases between them. Germline assignment: CDR1 MDHEN and CDR2 SYDVKM. The CDR3 sequence is CASTRADTGELFF. CDR3 coding DNA: TGTGCCAGCACACGAGCGGACACCGGGGAGCTGTTTTTT.

This chain joins TRBV7-8 and TRBJ1-1; no reliable D call. V shed 0 bases and J shed 1 base, with 6 bases lying between them. Germline V gene lookup returns CDR1 SGHVS and CDR2 FQNEAQ. This CDR3 region has 14 residues. As DNA, the CDR3 is TGTGCCAGCAGCTTAGCGGCCCCGAACACTGAAGCTTTCTTT. It codes for CASSLAAPNTEAFF.

The rearrangement uses TRBV9 and TRBJ2-5; 13 nucleotides agree with TRBD2. J lost 5 bases, V lost 0 bases, and 1 base had no gene match. Germline values: CDR1 SGDLS, CDR2 YYNGEE. The length of the CDR3 is 15 residues. CDR3 DNA: TGTGCCAGCAGCGTAGCGACTAGCGGGAGGGAGACCCAGTACTTC. Protein sequence: CASSVATSGRETQYF.

V usage is TRBV19 and J usage is TRBJ1-3; the D gene is possibly TRBD1 (5 bases). The CDR3 is 14 residues long. Trimming pared 3 bases from V and 3 bases from J, leaving 9 bases between. Germline CDR1 reads LNHDA; CDR2 reads SQIVND (reference sequence). Written as DNA, the CDR3 is TGTGCCAGTAGTATTGGCAGGGATGGAAACACCATATATTTT. Amino acids: CASSIGRDGNTIYF.

The rearrangement uses TRBV7-2 and TRBJ2-5, with 12 bases fitting TRBD1. The CDR3 totals 17 residues. The J segment lost 5 bases and the V segment lost 3 bases, leaving 10 bases of the junction unmatched. Germline CDR1 reads SGHTA; CDR2 reads FQGNSA. The CDR3 protein is CASSLGTGGSHKETQYF. Written as DNA, the CDR3 is TGTGCCAGCAGCTTGGGGACAGGGGGCAGTCACAAGGAGACCCAGTACTTC. Variable domain in full (rest from reference TRBV7-2 and TRBJ2-5): GAGVSQSPSNKVTEKGKDVELRCDPISGHTALYWYRQSLGQGLEFLIYFQGNSAPDKSGLPSDRFSAERTGGSVSTLTIQRTQQEDSAVYLCASSLGTGGSHKETQYFGPGTRLLVL.

This clone has a single count. The chain is built from TRBV19 and TRBJ1-2; the D gene is possibly TRBD1 (5 bases). Trimming stripped 7 bases from V and 6 bases from J, with 12 bases between. Looked up from germline, CDR1 is LNHDA and CDR2 is SQIVND (reference sequence). The CDR3 sequence is 12 residues long. The CDR3 coding sequence is TGTGCCAGTAAAACAGGTGGGGATGGCTACACCTTC. Translated, it gives CASKTGGDGYTF.

This rearrangement joins TRBV6-4 to TRBJ1-3; D is perhaps TRBD1 (6 bases). Germline CDR1 MRHNA, CDR2 SNTAGT. Trimming stripped 4 bases from V and 4 bases from J, with 14 bases between. This CDR3 contains 15 residues. The CDR3: CASSADFGGGNTIYF. The DNA of the CDR3 is TGTGCCAGCAGTGCCGATTTTGGGGGCGGAAACACCATATATTTT.

The chain couples TRBV5-1 to TRBJ2-2, with 10 bases fitting TRBD2. The trim removed 4 bases at V and 5 bases at J, leaving 8 bases unmatched. Germline CDR1 is SGHRS and CDR2 is YFSETQ. This CDR3 contains 16 residues. The CDR3 here is CASSARPGLATGELFF. CDR3 nucleotides: TGCGCCAGCAGCGCCAGACCGGGACTAGCGACCGGGGAGCTGTTTTTT.

The chain is built from TRBV27 and TRBJ1-1, with TRBD1 matching over 9 bases. The junction had 7 bases not matched to a gene; V was cut back by 5 bases and J by 3 bases. The CDR3 runs 15 residues. Germline loops: CDR1 MNHEY, CDR2 SMNVEV (reference sequence). The CDR3 region is CASSQRGQGDTEAFF. The CDR3 bases are TGTGCCAGCAGTCAGAGGGGACAGGGTGACACTGAAGCTTTCTTT.

The chain links TRBV5-4 to TRBJ1-4, with 12 bases that match TRBD1. Germline V gene data show CDR1 as SGHNT and CDR2 as YYREEE (reference sequence). V was clipped by 1 base and J by 10 bases; unmatched bases: 8. The CDR3 length is 16 residues. This CDR3 reads CASSLKPGQGAGKLFF. CDR3 sequence (DNA): TGTGCCAGCAGCTTGAAACCGGGACAGGGGGCAGGAAAACTGTTTTTT.

J is TRBJ2-7 and V is TRBV11-2; 7 bases are shared with TRBD1. CDR1 is SGHAT, CDR2 FQNNGV, per germline. Trimming cost V 7 bases and J 6 bases; bases outside gene matches: 21. The CDR3 is 17 amino acids. The DNA for the CDR3 is TGTGCCAGCACTGACTCACTCGCCCGACAAGGGGGCGGCGAGCAGTACTTC. Encoded protein: CASTDSLARQGGGEQYF.